This passage covers 29 T cell receptor beta chains from one sample sequenced in a study of T cells in Graves' hyperthyroidism and ophthalmopathy. The investigators amplified TCR beta CDR3 regions from RNA transcripts. The TCR CDR3 was amplified in a first-round RT-PCR using the HTBI primer set. TCRdb re-called the multiplex PCR reads through MiXCR, storing one row per CDR3 protein. Of some 570,000 distinct CDR3 sequences listed, roughly 15% are singletons. Sequencing was performed on blood. These receptors all stem from a woman aged 18-29 years with Graves' ophthalmopathy.

This clonotype was found many times. The rearrangement joins TRBV5-1 to TRBJ1-1; no clear D gene. Germline V gives CDR1 SGHRS, CDR2 YFSETQ. The CDR3 runs to 13 residues. The ends were cut back, 2 bases at V and 1 base at J, with 6 bases in the middle. CDR3 sequence: CASSFTSNTEAFF. The CDR3 coding sequence is TGCGCCAGCAGCTTCACATCGAACACTGAAGCTTTCTTT.

This clonotype was counted ten times or more. CDR3: CASSQRDSYYEQYF. The CDR3, as DNA: TGTGCCAGCAGCCAAAGGGACTCTTACTACGAGCAGTACTTC. The V gene is TRBV3-1, the J gene TRBJ2-7, with D perhaps matching TRBD2 (6 bases). CDR1 and CDR2 from the germline V gene are LGHDT and YNNKEL (reference sequence). The ends were cut back, 2 bases at V and 3 bases at J, with 11 bases in the middle. The CDR3 has 14 amino acids.

In its sample, this clonotype was seen many times. The chain combines TRBV12-3 or TRBV12-4 with TRBJ1-1; weak D call: TRBD1 (5 bases). This CDR3 has 14 residues. The V end lost 5 bases, the J end lost 7 bases, and 17 bases lay between the germline ends. The DNA of the CDR3 is TGTGCCAGCAGTGAACCCGGGACGGGAATTGAAGCTTTCTTT. Translating gives CASSEPGTGIEAFF.

The gene calls are TRBV25-1 and TRBJ1-1, with 7 bases that match TRBD1. The CDR3 runs to 15 residues. Germline CDR1 MGHDK, CDR2 SYGVNS. V lost 3 bases, J lost 2 bases, and 6 bases stayed unmatched. The CDR3 loop is CASSDEGAGNTEAFF. The CDR3 DNA follows: TGTGCCAGCAGTGATGAGGGGGCGGGTAACACTGAAGCTTTCTTT.

The table lists this clonotype with many counts. The chain couples TRBV28 to TRBJ1-1; D remains ambiguous. Per the germline V gene, CDR1 is MDHEN and CDR2 is SYDVKM. The CDR3 spans 15 residues. V was cut by 3 bases and J by 6 bases, with 17 bases left in between. CDR3 sequence: CASSLASRARAEAFF. For the CDR3, the DNA is TGTGCCAGCAGTTTGGCTAGCCGGGCTAGGGCTGAAGCTTTCTTT.

This clonotype was counted only a few times. V and J are TRBV6-1 and TRBJ1-1; unclear D gene. Per the germline V gene, CDR1 is MNHNS and CDR2 is SASEGT. The CDR3 extends over 10 amino acids. Trimming removed 2 bases at V and 10 bases at J, with 5 bases between. The CDR3 nucleotides read TGTGCCAGCAGTGAACTTGGAGCTTTCTTT. Amino acids: CASSELGAFF.

This clonotype occurred a few times. V usage is TRBV2 and J usage is TRBJ2-7; D call uncertain. V shed 4 bases and J shed 2 bases, with 9 bases lying between them. The CDR3 sequence is 13 residues long. Germline-derived CDR1 and CDR2 are SNHLY and FYNNEI. CDR3 sequence reads: CASSAGNPYEQYF. Here the CDR3 DNA reads TGTGCCAGCAGTGCAGGAAATCCCTACGAGCAGTACTTC. The whole variable domain, filled in from reference TRBV2 and TRBJ2-7, reads EPEVTQTPSHQVTQMGQEVILRCVPISNHLYFYWYRQILGQKVEFLVSFYNNEISEKSEIFDDQFSVERPDGSNFTLKIRSTKLEDSAMYFCASSAGNPYEQYFGPGTRLTVT.

In its sample, this clonotype was seen many times. V gene TRBV20-1 combines with J gene TRBJ2-3; 8 bases are a match to TRBD2. The CDR3 totals 15 residues. Trimming at V came to 1 base and at J to 4 bases, leaving 7 bases not matched to a gene. Germline assignment: CDR1 DFQATT and CDR2 SNEGSKA (reference sequence). The CDR3 DNA reads TGCAGTGCTAGAGCCGGGACTAGTCCCTCAGATACGCAGTATTTT. Protein sequence: CSARAGTSPSDTQYF.

V and J are TRBV7-9 and TRBJ1-1; the D gene is possibly TRBD1 (6 bases). V was shortened by 7 bases and J by 3 bases, with 21 bases between the two germline ends. This CDR3 comprises 16 residues. Germline values: CDR1 SEHNR, CDR2 FQNEAQ (reference sequence). CDR3 sequence: CASIQGGGGQYTEAFF. The CDR3 region has the DNA TGTGCCAGCATCCAAGGGGGGGGGGGCCAGTACACTGAAGCTTTCTTT.

This clonotype was recorded at least ten times. The CDR3: CASRSGQGRRNTIYF. CDR3 bases: TGTGCCAGCAGGTCCGGTCAGGGGCGTCGAAACACCATATATTTT. The chain links TRBV28 to TRBJ1-3; weak D call: TRBD1 (6 bases). The length of the CDR3 is 15 residues. Germline V gene sequence: CDR1 MDHEN, CDR2 SYDVKM. V was trimmed by 6 bases and J by 5 bases, leaving 17 bases between them.

This clonotype was counted a few times. V is TRBV6-6 and J is TRBJ1-1; D gene ambiguous. From germline, CDR1 is MNHNY and CDR2 SVGAGI (reference sequence). The CDR3 length is 16 residues. Trimming took off 2 bases at V and 0 bases at J, with 13 bases between the two ends. The CDR3 sequence is CASSYPRTDMNTEAFF. The CDR3 coding sequence is TGTGCCAGCAGTTACCCTAGAACAGATATGAACACTGAAGCTTTCTTT.

This clonotype was found a few times. The chain joins TRBV9 to TRBJ2-2; perhaps TRBD1 as D (5 bases). CDR3 size: 15 residues. V lost 0 bases, J lost 2 bases, and 8 bases lay in between. Germline CDR1 is SGDLS and CDR2 is YYNGEE. The CDR3 sequence: CASSVETENTGELFF. The CDR3 DNA follows: TGTGCCAGCAGCGTAGAGACAGAAAACACCGGGGAGCTGTTTTTT.

The chain employs TRBV7-9 and TRBJ1-5; D is unresolved. Germline V gene lookup returns CDR1 SEHNR and CDR2 FQNEAQ (reference sequence). The CDR3 has 16 amino acids. V lost 4 bases and J lost 1, with 14 bases in between. CDR3: CASSSEGVGSNQPQHF. The CDR3 region has the DNA TGTGCCAGCAGCTCAGAGGGAGTTGGGAGCAATCAGCCCCAGCATTTT.

This clonotype was seen many times. The gene calls are TRBV29-1 and TRBJ2-5, with D unclear. In germline, CDR1 is SQVTM, CDR2 ANQGSEA. This CDR3 comprises 13 residues. V lost 7 bases and J 2 bases, leaving 14 bases between the germline ends. The chain's CDR3 is CSGGGRNQETQYF. CDR3 nucleotides: TGCAGCGGGGGTGGTCGCAATCAAGAGACCCAGTACTTC.

This clonotype was observed at least ten times. The chain combines TRBV12-3 or TRBV12-4 with TRBJ1-2, with 8 nucleotides matching TRBD1. This CDR3 comprises 15 residues. V lost 4 bases to trimming and J lost 2 bases; unmatched junction nucleotides: 6. The CDR3 DNA is TGTGCCAGCAGTTGGGGGACAGGCGACAACTATGGCTACACCTTC. Translated, it gives CASSWGTGDNYGYTF.

This clonotype was seen at least ten times. This chain uses TRBV30 with TRBJ1-3, with D uncertain. Trimming left V 2 bases short and J 0 bases short, with 8 bases between. In germline, CDR1 is GTSNPN, CDR2 SVGIG (reference sequence). The CDR3 consists of 14 residues. The CDR3 coding sequence is TGTGCCTGGAGTCCCACATACTCTGGAAACACCATATATTTT. It yields the protein CAWSPTYSGNTIYF.

The rearrangement uses TRBV6-1 and TRBJ1-3, with TRBD1 matching 8 bases. The junction had 6 bases not matched to a gene; V was cut back by 6 bases and J by 2 bases. The CDR3 runs 15 residues. The V gene's germline CDR1 is MNHNS and CDR2 SASEGT. The CDR3 sequence: CASRPQGETGNTIYF. In nucleotides, the CDR3 is TGTGCCAGCAGACCACAGGGGGAGACTGGAAACACCATATATTTT.

V usage is TRBV6-1 and J usage is TRBJ2-6; D remains ambiguous. Germline V lookup: CDR1 MNHNS, CDR2 SASEGT. The CDR3 extends over 17 amino acids. The V end lost 10 bases, the J end lost 0 bases, and 19 bases lay between the germline ends. The CDR3 nucleotides are TGTGCCACCCACTACGCCGGCACCCGCTCTGGGGCCAACGTCCTGACTTTC. Translation: CATHYAGTRSGANVLTF.

This clonotype has a handful of counts. The chain uses TRBV6-5 and TRBJ2-2, with TRBD1 matching 9 bases. Trimming removed 6 bases from V and 4 bases from J; junction bases left unmatched: 6. The CDR3 consists of 15 residues. The germline V gene has CDR1 MNHEY and CDR2 SVGAGI. DNA for the CDR3: TGTGCCAGCAGATTACAGGGGGCGCTCACCGGGGAGCTGTTTTTT. It codes for CASRLQGALTGELFF.

This clonotype was picked up a small number of times. The chain links TRBV29-1 to TRBJ1-2; 7 bases are shared with TRBD1. There are 16 residues in the CDR3. Germline V gives CDR1 SQVTM, CDR2 ANQGSEA. The trim removed 7 bases at V and 1 base at J, leaving 15 bases unmatched. CDR3 DNA: TGCAGCGCAGATTCCGGGACAGCGAAAATTAACTATGGCTACACCTTC. Its translation: CSADSGTAKINYGYTF.

In this sample, this clonotype turned up a few times. Written as DNA, the CDR3 is TGTGCCAGCAGCCAACGGGACAGGGATAATTCACCCCTCCACTTT. Translated, it gives CASSQRDRDNSPLHF. The chain is built from TRBV5-4 and TRBJ1-6; TRBD1 agrees at 9 bases. The V and J ends lost 4 bases and 5 bases, in that order; junction bases with no gene match: 4. The germline V gene has CDR1 SGHNT and CDR2 YYREEE (reference sequence). This CDR3 has 15 residues.

This clonotype was found many times. This chain links TRBV7-2 with TRBJ1-1; 7 bases agree with TRBD1. This CDR3 has 15 residues. The V and J ends lost 3 bases and 1 base, in that order; junction bases with no gene match: 5. Germline CDR1 is SGHTA and CDR2 is FQGNSA. The CDR3 nucleotides read TGTGCCAGCAGCTTTGCACAGGGGCCGAACACTGAAGCTTTCTTT. Residues: CASSFAQGPNTEAFF.

This clonotype was seen many times. The V call is TRBV20-1, the J call TRBJ2-1; TRBD2 might be the D (6 bases). Germline V gives CDR1 DFQATT, CDR2 SNEGSKA (reference sequence). Trimming took off 5 bases at V and 0 bases at J, with 14 bases between the two ends. CDR3 length: 15 amino acids. CDR3 DNA sequence: TGCAGTGCTCCTCCGGGGGACCCCTCCTACAATGAGCAGTTCTTC. It specifies CSAPPGDPSYNEQFF.

The chain links TRBV5-1 to TRBJ2-1, with 7 positions matching TRBD2. Per the germline V gene, CDR1 is SGHRS and CDR2 is YFSETQ. The trim removed 2 bases at V and 4 bases at J, leaving 6 bases unmatched. The CDR3 is made up of 15 amino acids. CDR3 residues: CASSFGISGYNEQFF. The CDR3 coding sequence is TGCGCCAGCAGCTTCGGGATTAGCGGGTACAATGAGCAGTTCTTC.

The table lists this clonotype with a few counts. This chain links TRBV20-1 with TRBJ2-2, with D possibly TRBD1 on 5 matching bases. Germline V CDR1 and CDR2: DFQATT, SNEGSKA (reference sequence). This CDR3 comprises 12 residues. Trimming took off 7 bases at V and 6 bases at J, with 12 bases between the two ends. The CDR3 nucleotides read TGCAGTGTTAAGTTGGGGCCCGGGGAGCTGTTTTTT. This gives the protein CSVKLGPGELFF.

This clonotype was detected a few times. The V gene is TRBV7-2, the J gene TRBJ2-6; possible D gene TRBD1, 5 bases. CDR3 length: 18 amino acids. Germline V gives CDR1 SGHTA, CDR2 FQGNSA. V was trimmed by 4 bases and J by 1 base, leaving 17 bases between them. In DNA, the CDR3 is TGTGCCAGCAGCTCCCCGGAACAGGTCCCTTCTGGGGCCAACGTCCTGACTTTC. Amino acid sequence: CASSSPEQVPSGANVLTF.

There are many counts of this clonotype. The chain has TRBV2 and TRBJ1-2; D gene uncertain. The CDR3 runs 12 residues. Germline CDR1 reads SNHLY; CDR2 reads FYNNEI. V lost 9 bases and J 4 bases, leaving 12 bases between the germline ends. CDR3 nucleotide sequence: TGTGCCAGAGCGCAGGATAGCTATGGCTACACCTTC. It codes for CARAQDSYGYTF. The whole variable domain, filled in from reference TRBV2 and TRBJ1-2, reads EPEVTQTPSHQVTQMGQEVILRCVPISNHLYFYWYRQILGQKVEFLVSFYNNEISEKSEIFDDQFSVERPDGSNFTLKIRSTKLEDSAMYFCARAQDSYGYTFGSGTRLTVV.

This clonotype was seen at least ten times. V is TRBV28 and J is TRBJ2-7, with TRBD1 matching 8 bases. The ends lost 11 bases at V and 1 base at J; junction bases unmatched: 7. The V gene's germline CDR1 is MDHEN and CDR2 SYDVKM. CDR3 length equals 13 residues. CDR3 nucleotides: TGTGCCCCCAGAAGGACAGGGTCCTACGAGCAGTACTTC. It specifies CAPRRTGSYEQYF.

This clonotype was seen ten or more times. The genes are TRBV10-3 and TRBJ2-3, with 8 bases lining up with TRBD1. The CDR3 totals 14 residues. Trimming removed 6 bases from V and 4 bases from J; junction bases left unmatched: 6. The germline V gene encodes CDR1 ENHRY and CDR2 SYGVKD. In DNA form, the CDR3 reads TGTGCCATCAGACAGGGGGAGAGGGCAGATACGCAGTATTTT. Encoded protein: CAIRQGERADTQYF.